What follows are 3 T cell receptor beta chains derived from one specimen sequenced in a study of blood T cells in healthy people across ages. The authors ran a second PCR of about 7 to 11 cycles using a sample-barcoded 5' primer and a J-beta primer mix. Using its own MiXCR run on the 5' RACE reads, TCRdb lists one record per CDR3 protein. Among around 820,000 distinct CDR3 sequences listed, around 25% were seen once. The same specimen was also included in a second study, on T cells of mothers and their children.

The sample was blood. The receptors come from a boy between 10 and 17 years old in good health.

The gene calls are TRBV21-1 and TRBJ1-6; the table's D gene call, TRBD1, was not cross checked with the DNA. TRBV21-1 is a listed pseudogene. The CDR3 is 16 residues long. Here the CDR3 reads CASSHPTGFGTSPLHF. The DNA of the CDR3 is TGTGCCAGCAGCCACCCCACAGGGTTTGGGACTTCACCCCTCCACTTT.

This chain connects TRBV11-2 to TRBJ1-2, with a tentative D call TRBD1 (5 bases). This CDR3 comprises 18 residues. The V and J ends lost 4 bases and 4 bases respectively, with 25 bases between them. Germline CDR1 SGHAT, CDR2 FQNNGV. Here the CDR3 reads CASSSLSPGAGFFYGYTF. Here the CDR3 DNA reads TGTGCCAGCAGCTCGCTTTCCCCCGGGGCAGGGTTTTTCTATGGCTACACCTTC.

This clonotype was counted a few times. V usage is TRBV12-3 or TRBV12-4 and J usage is TRBJ2-1; maybe TRBD1 (5 bases). Trimming pared 6 bases from V and 3 bases from J, leaving 12 bases between. There are 14 residues in the CDR3. CDR3 amino acids: CASRPTGYYNEQFF. The CDR3, as DNA: TGTGCCAGCAGGCCAACAGGATACTACAATGAGCAGTTCTTC.